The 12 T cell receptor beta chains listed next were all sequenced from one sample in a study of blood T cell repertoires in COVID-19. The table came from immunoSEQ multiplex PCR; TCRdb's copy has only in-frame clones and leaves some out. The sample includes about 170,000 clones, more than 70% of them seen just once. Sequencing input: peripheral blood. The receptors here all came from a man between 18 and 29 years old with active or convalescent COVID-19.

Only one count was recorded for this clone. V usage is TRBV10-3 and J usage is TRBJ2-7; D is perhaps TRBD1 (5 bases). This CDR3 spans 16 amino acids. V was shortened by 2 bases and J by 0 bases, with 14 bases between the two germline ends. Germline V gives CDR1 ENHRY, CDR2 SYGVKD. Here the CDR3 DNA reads TGTGCCATCAGTGAGAATTGGGGCGAGTTCTCCTACGAGCAGTACTTC. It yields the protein CAISENWGEFSYEQYF.

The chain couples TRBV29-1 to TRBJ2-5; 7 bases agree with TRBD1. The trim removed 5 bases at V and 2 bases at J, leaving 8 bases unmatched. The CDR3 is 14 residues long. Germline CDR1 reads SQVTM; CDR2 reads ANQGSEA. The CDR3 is CSVNSRGLQETQYF. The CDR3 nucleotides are TGCAGCGTTAATAGCAGGGGGTTGCAAGAGACCCAGTACTTC.

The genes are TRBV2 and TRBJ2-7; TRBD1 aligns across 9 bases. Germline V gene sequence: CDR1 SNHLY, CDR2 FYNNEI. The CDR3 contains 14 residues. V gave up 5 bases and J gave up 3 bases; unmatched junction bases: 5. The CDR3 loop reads CASSPTGGGYEQYF. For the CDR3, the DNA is TGTGCCAGCAGTCCGACAGGGGGTGGCTACGAGCAGTACTTC.

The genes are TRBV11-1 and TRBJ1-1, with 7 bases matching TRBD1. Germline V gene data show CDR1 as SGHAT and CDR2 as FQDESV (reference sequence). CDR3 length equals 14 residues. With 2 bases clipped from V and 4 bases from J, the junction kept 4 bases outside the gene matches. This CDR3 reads CASSLRQGITEAFF. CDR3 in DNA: TGTGCCAGCAGCTTAAGACAGGGAATCACTGAAGCTTTCTTT.

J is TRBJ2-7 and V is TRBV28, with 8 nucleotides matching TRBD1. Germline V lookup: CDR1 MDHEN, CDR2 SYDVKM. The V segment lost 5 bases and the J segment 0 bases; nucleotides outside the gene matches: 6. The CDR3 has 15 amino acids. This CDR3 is CASSNRGVSSYEQYF. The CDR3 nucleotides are TGTGCCAGCAGTAACAGGGGGGTGAGCTCCTACGAGCAGTACTTC. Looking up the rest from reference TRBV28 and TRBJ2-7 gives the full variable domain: DVKVTQSSRYLVKRTGEKVFLECVQDMDHENMFWYRQDPGLGLRLIYFSYDVKMKEKGDIPEGYSVSREKKERFSLILESASTNQTSMYLCASSNRGVSSYEQYFGPGTRLTVT.

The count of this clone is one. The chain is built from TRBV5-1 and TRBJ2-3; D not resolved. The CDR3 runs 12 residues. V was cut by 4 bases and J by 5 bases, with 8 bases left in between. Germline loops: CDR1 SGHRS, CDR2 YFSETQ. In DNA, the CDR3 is TGCGCCAGCAGCCCTCCGGGAGATACGCAGTATTTT. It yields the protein CASSPPGDTQYF.

CDR3 protein: CASSWNSGRAGNEQFF. CDR3 DNA sequence: TGTGCCAGCAGTTGGAATAGCGGGAGGGCCGGCAATGAGCAGTTCTTC. V and J are TRBV27 and TRBJ2-1; TRBD2 agrees at 11 bases. Looked up from germline, CDR1 is MNHEY and CDR2 is SMNVEV (reference sequence). This CDR3 has 16 residues. Trimming cost V 4 bases and J 6 bases; bases outside gene matches: 8.

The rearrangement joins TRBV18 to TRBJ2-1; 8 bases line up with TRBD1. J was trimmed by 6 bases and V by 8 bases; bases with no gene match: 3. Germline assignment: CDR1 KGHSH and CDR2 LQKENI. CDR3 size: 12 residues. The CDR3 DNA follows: TGTGCCAGCGCAGGGACAGGCAATGAGCAGTTCTTC. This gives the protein CASAGTGNEQFF.

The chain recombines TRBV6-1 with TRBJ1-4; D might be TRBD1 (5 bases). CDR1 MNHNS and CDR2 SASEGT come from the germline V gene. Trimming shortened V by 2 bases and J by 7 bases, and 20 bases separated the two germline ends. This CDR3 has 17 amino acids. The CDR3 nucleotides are TGTGCCAGCAGTGAAAGGGGATATATCCAGGGCGGTGAAAAACTGTTTTTT. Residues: CASSERGYIQGGEKLFF.

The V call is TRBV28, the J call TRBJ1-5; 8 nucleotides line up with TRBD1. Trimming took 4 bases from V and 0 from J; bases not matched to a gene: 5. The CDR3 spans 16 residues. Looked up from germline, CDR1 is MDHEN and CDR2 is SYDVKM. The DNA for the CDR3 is TGTGCCAGCAGTTCGACAGGGGTCCCTAGCAATCAGCCCCAGCATTTT. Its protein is CASSSTGVPSNQPQHF.

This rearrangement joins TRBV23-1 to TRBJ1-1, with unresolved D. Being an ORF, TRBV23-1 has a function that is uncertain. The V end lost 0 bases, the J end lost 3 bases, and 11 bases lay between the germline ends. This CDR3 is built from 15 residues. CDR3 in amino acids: CASSQSREMDTEAFF. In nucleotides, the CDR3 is TGCGCCAGCAGTCAATCAAGGGAGATGGACACTGAAGCTTTCTTT.

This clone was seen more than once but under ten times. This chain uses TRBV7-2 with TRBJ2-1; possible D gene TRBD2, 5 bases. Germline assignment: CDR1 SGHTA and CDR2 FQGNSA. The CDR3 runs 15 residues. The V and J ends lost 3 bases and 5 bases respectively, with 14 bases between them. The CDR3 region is CASSLETGINNEQFF. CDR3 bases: TGTGCCAGCAGCTTGGAGACGGGGATCAACAATGAGCAGTTCTTC.